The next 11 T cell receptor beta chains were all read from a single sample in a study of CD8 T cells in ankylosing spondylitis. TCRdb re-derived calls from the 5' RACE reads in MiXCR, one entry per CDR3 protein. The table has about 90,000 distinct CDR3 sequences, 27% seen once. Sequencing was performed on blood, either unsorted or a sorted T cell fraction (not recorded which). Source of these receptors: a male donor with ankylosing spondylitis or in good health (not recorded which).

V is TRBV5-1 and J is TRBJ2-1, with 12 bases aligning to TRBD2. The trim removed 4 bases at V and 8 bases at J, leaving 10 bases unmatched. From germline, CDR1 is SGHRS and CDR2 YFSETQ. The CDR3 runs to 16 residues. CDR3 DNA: TGCGCCAGCAGCCCGGACGGGACTAGCGGGTTGGATGAGCAGTTCTTC. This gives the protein CASSPDGTSGLDEQFF. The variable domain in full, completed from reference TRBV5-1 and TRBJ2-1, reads KAGVTQTPRYLIKTRGQQVTLSCSPISGHRSVSWYQQTPGQGLQFLFEYFSETQRNKGNFPGRFSGRQFSNSRSEMNVSTLELGDSALYLCASSPDGTSGLDEQFFGPGTRLTVL.

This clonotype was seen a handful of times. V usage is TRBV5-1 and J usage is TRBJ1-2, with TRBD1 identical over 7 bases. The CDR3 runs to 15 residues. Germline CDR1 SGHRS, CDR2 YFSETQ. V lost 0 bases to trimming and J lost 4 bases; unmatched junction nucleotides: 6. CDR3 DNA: TGCGCCAGCAGCTTGGAGGGGGCAAGGAGCTATGGCTACACCTTC. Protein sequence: CASSLEGARSYGYTF. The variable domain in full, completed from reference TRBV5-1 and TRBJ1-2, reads KAGVTQTPRYLIKTRGQQVTLSCSPISGHRSVSWYQQTPGQGLQFLFEYFSETQRNKGNFPGRFSGRQFSNSRSEMNVSTLELGDSALYLCASSLEGARSYGYTFGSGTRLTVV.

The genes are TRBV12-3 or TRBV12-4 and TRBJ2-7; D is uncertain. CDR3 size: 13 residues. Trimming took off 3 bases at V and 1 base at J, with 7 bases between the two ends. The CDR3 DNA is TGTGCCAGCAGTTTGACCGGATCCTACGAGCAGTACTTC. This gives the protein CASSLTGSYEQYF.

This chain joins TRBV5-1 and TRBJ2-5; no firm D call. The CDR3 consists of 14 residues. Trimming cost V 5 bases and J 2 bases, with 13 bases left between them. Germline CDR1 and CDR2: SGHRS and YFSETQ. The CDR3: CASSQAPHQETQYF. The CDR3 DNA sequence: TGCGCCAGCAGTCAGGCCCCTCATCAAGAGACCCAGTACTTC.

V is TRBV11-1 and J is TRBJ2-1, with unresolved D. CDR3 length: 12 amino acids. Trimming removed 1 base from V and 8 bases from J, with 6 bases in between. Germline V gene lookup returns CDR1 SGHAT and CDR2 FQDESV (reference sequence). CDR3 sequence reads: CASSLDVYEQFF. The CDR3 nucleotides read TGTGCCAGCAGCTTAGATGTCTATGAGCAGTTCTTC. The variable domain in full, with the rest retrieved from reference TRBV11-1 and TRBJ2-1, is EAEVAQSPRYKITEKSQAVAFWCDPISGHATLYWYRQILGQGPELLVQFQDESVVDDSQLPKDRFSAERLKGVDSTLKIQPAELGDSAMYLCASSLDVYEQFFGPGTRLTVL.

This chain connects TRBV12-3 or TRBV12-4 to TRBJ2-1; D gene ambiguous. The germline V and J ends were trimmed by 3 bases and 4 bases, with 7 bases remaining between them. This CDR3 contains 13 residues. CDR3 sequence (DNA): TGTGCCAGCAGTTTTGACGGTTACAATGAGCAGTTCTTC. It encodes CASSFDGYNEQFF.

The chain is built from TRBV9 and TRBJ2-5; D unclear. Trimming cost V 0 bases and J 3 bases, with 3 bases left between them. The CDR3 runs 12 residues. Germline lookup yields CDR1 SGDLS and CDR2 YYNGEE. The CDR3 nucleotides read TGTGCCAGCAGCGTAGAGGAAGAGACCCAGTACTTC. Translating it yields CASSVEEETQYF.

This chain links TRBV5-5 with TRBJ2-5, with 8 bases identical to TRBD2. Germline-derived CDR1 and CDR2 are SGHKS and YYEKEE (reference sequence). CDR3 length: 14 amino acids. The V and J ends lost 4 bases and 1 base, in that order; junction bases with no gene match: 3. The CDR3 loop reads CASSPGGAQETQYF. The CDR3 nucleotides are TGTGCCAGCAGCCCGGGGGGGGCCCAAGAGACCCAGTACTTC. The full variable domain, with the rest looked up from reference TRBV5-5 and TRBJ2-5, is DAGVTQSPTHLIKTRGQQVTLRCSPISGHKSVSWYQQVLGQGPQFIFQYYEKEERGRGNFPDRFSARQFPNYSSELNVNALLLGDSALYLCASSPGGAQETQYFGPGTRLLVL.

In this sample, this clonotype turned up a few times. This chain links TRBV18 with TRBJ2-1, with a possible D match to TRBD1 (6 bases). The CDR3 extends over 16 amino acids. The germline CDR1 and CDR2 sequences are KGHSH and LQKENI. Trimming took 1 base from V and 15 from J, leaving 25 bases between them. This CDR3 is CASSPRGQFDSGFLFF. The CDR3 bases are TGTGCCAGCTCACCACGGGGGCAGTTCGATAGTGGTTTTTTGTTCTTC.

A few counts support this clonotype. The DNA for the CDR3 is TGTGCCAGCAGCGTAGAACTAGCGGGGAGCACAGATACGCAGTATTTT. Translation gives CASSVELAGSTDTQYF. The J gene is TRBJ2-3, the V gene TRBV9; TRBD2 matches 10 bases. The CDR3 covers 16 residues. Germline-derived CDR1 and CDR2 are SGDLS and YYNGEE. The V segment lost 0 bases and the J segment 0 bases; nucleotides outside the gene matches: 1.

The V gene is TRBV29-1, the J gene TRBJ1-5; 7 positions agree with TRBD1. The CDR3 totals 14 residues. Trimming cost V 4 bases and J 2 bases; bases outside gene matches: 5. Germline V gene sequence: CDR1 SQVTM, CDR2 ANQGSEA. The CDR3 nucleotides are TGCAGCGTTGCCCCAGGGGGGGGCAATCAGCCCCAGCATTTT. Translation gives CSVAPGGGNQPQHF.